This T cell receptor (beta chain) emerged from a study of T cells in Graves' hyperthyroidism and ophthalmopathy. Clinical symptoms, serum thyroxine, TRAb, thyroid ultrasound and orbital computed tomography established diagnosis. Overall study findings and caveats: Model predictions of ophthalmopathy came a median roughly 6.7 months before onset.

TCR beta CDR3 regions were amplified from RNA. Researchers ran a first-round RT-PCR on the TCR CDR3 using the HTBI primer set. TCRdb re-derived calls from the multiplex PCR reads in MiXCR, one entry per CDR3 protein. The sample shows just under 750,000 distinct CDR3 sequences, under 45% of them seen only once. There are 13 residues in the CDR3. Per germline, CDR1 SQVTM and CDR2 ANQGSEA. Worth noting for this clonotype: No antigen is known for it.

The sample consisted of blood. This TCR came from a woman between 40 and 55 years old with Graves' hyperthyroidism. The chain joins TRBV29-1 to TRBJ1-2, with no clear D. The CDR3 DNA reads TGCAGTACCCTGGATATGGGTCCCTATGGCTACACCTTC. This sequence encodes CSTLDMGPYGYTF.